This T cell receptor (beta chain) derives from a study of tumor-infiltrating lymphocytes in primary liver carcinoma (dated by TCRdb to about 2017). Study-level background: Between November 2015 and early 2016, about five patients in China with histopathologically diagnosed primary liver carcinoma had their tumors surgically resected. The five patients had tumors of stage T1-T3 N0M0, with maximum diameters ranging from roughly 4 to 11 cm. Of the five patients (three men and two women, aged 30 to 69 years), four had hepatocellular carcinoma and one had combined HCC and intrahepatic cholangiocarcinoma. Across five regions of each liver tumor, along with adjacent normal tissue and blood, the study brought together TCRbeta repertoire sequencing, expression microarrays and whole-exome sequencing. TCRbeta repertoire sequencing covered 35 or so specimens from 5 patients: 25 tumor regions, 5 adjacent noncancerous liver tissues and 5 peripheral blood samples. High reproducibility was observed for the technical replicate repertoires, with mean shared-clone rates about 0.92 and correlation coefficients above 0.95. Each sample produced about 3.5 to 7.13 million productive TCRbeta reads, and read depth showed no significant difference between tissue types.

V is shortened by 10 bases, J by 7 bases, and the region joining them spans 19 bases. The CDR3 contains 13 residues, cysteine and phenylalanine counted. The DNA shown is the 39-base CDR3, in frame from base 1. CDR1 and CDR2 (MNHNS, SASEGT) derive from the germline V gene. Blood RNA was extracted from unsorted whole blood with TRIzol reagent; germline DNA came from the DNeasy Blood & Tissue kit. Chronic HBV infection was present in the patients, and the patients were treatment-naive at sampling. Before surgery, 3 to 4.5 milliliters of peripheral blood were collected into K2EDTA tubes. Results the study describes overall, beyond this receptor: Because only the TCR beta chain was sequenced and unpaired alpha chains were not captured, true repertoire diversity is likely underestimated. The top 250 clones accounted for a significantly greater share of the repertoire in tumors than in blood (p = 0.039). Repertoire overlap was found to be higher between tumor regions (mean approximately 36%) than between tumor-adjacent (roughly 17%) or tumor-blood (around 15%) pairs, consistent with antigen-driven expansion. Comparison of CD4+ and CD8+ T cell repertoires was precluded by the use of bulk unsorted samples. Only a few patients were included in the study, and the authors note that the findings should be validated in a larger study.

Points on this clonotype: The antigen it binds to is not known. No much larger clonotype is one base removed from it; base qualities were not supplied.

Using a constant-region primer and ProtoScript II reverse transcriptase, TCRbeta-specific cDNA was reverse-transcribed from roughly 460 ng total RNA. The TCRbeta libraries were prepared through three rounds of nested multiplex PCR following a slightly modified ARM-PCR procedure. Each of the first two PCR rounds ran for about 9 cycles and used multiplex TRBV1-TRBV30 forward primers together with a Cbeta reverse primer. Sample barcodes and Illumina adapters were added in a final 25-cycle PCR using Deep VentR polymerase. Before sequencing, amplicons of 200-500 bp were gel-purified using a QIAquick gel extraction kit. The TCRbeta amplicons were sequenced with 250-bp paired-end reads on an Illumina HiSeq 2500. Regarding the original processing steps: To recover full CDR3 sequences, reads were quality-trimmed using Trimmomatic v0.33 and paired reads were then merged using FLASH v1.2.11. MiGEC v1.2.1b assigned V, D and J germline segments to the rearranged TCRbeta sequences. Clonotype statistics and Shannon-Wiener diversity indices were computed with VDJtools v1.0.0. To reduce sampling bias, subsequent analyses other than the diversity analysis used only the 250 most abundant clonotypes in each sample. The raw public reads went through TCRdb reprocessing: fastp at Q25, MiXCR clone calling, in-frame beta chains kept. Identical CDR3 proteins give one entry, which carries the most common genes and DNA. TCRdb assigned the V and J calls; the authors' analysis was not used. Counted in this sample were fewer than 350,000 distinct CDR3 sequences; about 61% of them appeared once. The top ten clonotypes cover 5.5% to 7% of the sample.

The sequenced material came from peripheral blood. The chain is assembled from TRBV6-1 and TRBJ1-2; TRBD1 is a possible D gene, resting on 5 matching bases. This TCR came from a man aged 35-49 years with primary liver carcinoma and hepatitis B virus infection. CDR3 reads: CANSPTVSAGYTF. The DNA is TGTGCCAACAGCCCGACAGTCTCGGCTGGCTACACCTTC.